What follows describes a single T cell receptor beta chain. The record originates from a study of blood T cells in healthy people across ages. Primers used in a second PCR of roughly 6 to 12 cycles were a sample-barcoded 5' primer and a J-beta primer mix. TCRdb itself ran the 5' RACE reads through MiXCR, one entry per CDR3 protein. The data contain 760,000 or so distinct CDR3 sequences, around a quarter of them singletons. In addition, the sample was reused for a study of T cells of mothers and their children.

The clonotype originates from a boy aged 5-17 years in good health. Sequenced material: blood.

The CDR3 region has the DNA TGCAGTGCTAGGCCCGACCCTACAGGGAACCCCTACAATGAGCAGTTCTTC. Its translation: CSARPDPTGNPYNEQFF. The chain couples TRBV20-1 to TRBJ2-1, with D perhaps TRBD1 (6 bases). The germline V gene has CDR1 DFQATT and CDR2 SNEGSKA (reference sequence). V was pared by 3 bases and J by 2 bases, with 20 bases between. The CDR3 totals 17 residues.